A selection of T cell receptor beta chains follows, all from one sample in a study of blood T cell repertoires in COVID-19. Method: immunoSEQ multiplex PCR; TCRdb's copy keeps in-frame clones and lacks some. The sample carries around 42,000 clones, roughly 79% recorded once. The material sequenced was peripheral blood. The receptor set was obtained from an elderly woman with acute or convalescent COVID-19. CDR3s include the opening cysteine and the closing phenylalanine or tryptophan. A D gene is named only where the DNA matches it firmly. Clone size is not always given. Where it is, it says once, few, many or a class for expanded clones.

TGTGCCAGCAGCCAATCGGGCAGCTTCTATGGCTACACCTTC CASSQSGSFYGYTF 14 . . TRBJ1-2 TRBV16
TGTGCCAGCAGTTACGGGGGGGGCGGGAGACGGAATGAGCAGTTCTTC CASSYGGGGRRNEQFF 16 . . TRBJ2-1 TRBV6-5
TGTGCCAGCAGCTCGGGGGTAGCGGGAGAGGGTACGCAGTATTTT CASSSGVAGEGTQYF 15 . TRBD2 TRBJ2-3 TRBV11-3
TGCGCCAGCAGCCCCCAAGGCGAGGGCGGCATTCAGTACTTC CASSPQGEGGIQYF 14 once . TRBJ2-4 TRBV5-1
TGTGCCTGGAGTCCCATTTTTAGCGGGCCTGATGGTGAGCAGTTCTTC CAWSPIFSGPDGEQFF 16 . TRBD2 TRBJ2-1 TRBV30
TGTGCCACCAGTAAGTGGCAGTCCGGGGAGCTGTTTTTT CATSKWQSGELFF 13 . . TRBJ2-2 TRBV24-1
TGTGCCAGCAGCAGCCGGGACAGGGACTATGGCTACACCTTC CASSSRDRDYGYTF 14 . . TRBJ1-2 TRBV21-1
TGTGCCAGCAGCCCGCTGGTGGGACAGGGGAAAAGTCAGCCCCAGCATTTT CASSPLVGQGKSQPQHF 17 few TRBD1 TRBJ1-5 TRBV5-5
TGTGCCAGCAGCTTGGACAGGGGAGGCCTCCCTGGGGCCAACGTCCTGACTTTC CASSLDRGGLPGANVLTF 18 . . TRBJ2-6 TRBV5-4
TGTGCCAGCAGTTTATACGCTAGCGGGAGGGGAGAGACCCAGTACTTC CASSLYASGRGETQYF 16 . TRBD2 TRBJ2-5 TRBV27